The 22 T cell receptor beta chains in this list originate from one sample, sequenced in a study of fetal regulatory T cell absence and autoimmunity. TCRdb's table, derived via immunoSEQ multiplex PCR, lists solely in-frame clones and lacks some. Of tens of thousands of clones in the sample, roughly 80% were seen once. Material for sequencing was cord blood. Source of these receptors: a newborn boy with IPEX syndrome.

DNA of the CDR3: TGTGCCAGCAGCTTGTCCGGGACAGGGGGGCCTTTAAACACCGGGGAGCTGTTTTTT. Its protein is CASSLSGTGGPLNTGELFF. The rearrangement uses TRBV7-8 and TRBJ2-2, with 11 bases that match TRBD1. The germline V gene encodes CDR1 SGHVS and CDR2 FQNEAQ. This CDR3 is 19 amino acids long. With 3 bases clipped from V and 2 bases from J, the junction kept 11 bases outside the gene matches.

This chain joins TRBV9 and TRBJ2-3; 8 bases match TRBD2. Germline CDR1 is SGDLS and CDR2 is YYNGEE. This CDR3 spans 16 amino acids. Trimming removed 0 bases from V and 6 bases from J; junction bases left unmatched: 9. The CDR3, as DNA: TGTGCCAGCAGCGTAGGAGAGCGGGAGCTCGGGGATACGCAGTATTTT. The encoded protein is CASSVGERELGDTQYF.

Concerning this clone itself: One end of the junction does not line up with germline, which may come from a read error. V and J are TRBV6-1 and TRBJ2-1; TRBD1 aligns across 8 bases. This CDR3 has 12 amino acids. Germline CDR1 MNHNS, CDR2 SASEGT. The CDR3 loop is CASSEWPGGRIF. The CDR3 DNA sequence: TGTGCCAGCAGTGAGTGGCCAGGGGGCAGGATCTTC.

The chain uses TRBV7-9 and TRBJ2-5; 7 bases agree with TRBD1. The J segment lost 2 bases and the V segment lost 7 bases, leaving 7 bases of the junction unmatched. Germline CDR1 reads SEHNR; CDR2 reads FQNEAQ (reference sequence). The CDR3 is made up of 14 amino acids. Here the CDR3 DNA reads TGTGCCAGCACCGACAGGGTGGGACAAGAGACCCAGTACTTC. Residues: CASTDRVGQETQYF.

V is TRBV5-1 and J is TRBJ2-5; 11 bases are shared with TRBD2. Trimming at V came to 6 bases and at J to 4 bases, leaving 8 bases not matched to a gene. Per the germline V gene, CDR1 is SGHRS and CDR2 is YFSETQ. This CDR3 region has 15 residues. The CDR3 protein is CASKVAGGPGETQYF. CDR3 bases: TGCGCCAGCAAGGTAGCGGGGGGGCCGGGAGAGACCCAGTACTTC.

The chain joins TRBV7-2 to TRBJ1-2; D possibly corresponds to TRBD1 (6 bases). V was clipped by 5 bases and J by 9 bases, with 19 bases between them. The length of the CDR3 is 14 residues. The germline CDR1 and CDR2 sequences are SGHTA and FQGNSA. Here the CDR3 reads CASSTDRTHQRYTF. The CDR3 DNA reads as TGTGCCAGCAGCACCGACAGGACACACCAGCGCTACACCTTC.

The chain recombines TRBV6-1 with TRBJ2-4, with 9 positions matching TRBD2. The CDR3 consists of 13 residues. V shed 4 bases, J shed 6 bases, and the junction held 1 base outside the gene matches. Germline V gene lookup returns CDR1 MNHNS and CDR2 SASEGT. The CDR3 loop is CASSVGLANIQYF. DNA of the CDR3: TGTGCCAGCAGTGTGGGACTAGCAAACATTCAGTACTTC.

The J gene is TRBJ2-3, the V gene TRBV7-2, with TRBD2 matching over 8 bases. CDR1 and CDR2 (germline): SGHTA, FQGNSA. V was pared by 5 bases and J by 4 bases, with 5 bases of the junction left unmatched. The CDR3 extends over 14 amino acids. The CDR3 nucleotides read TGTGCCAGCAGCCGAAGGACTAGCCCAGATACGCAGTATTTT. As protein: CASSRRTSPDTQYF.

Here the CDR3 DNA reads TGTGCCAGCAACGACAGGGGGCAGACAGATACGCAGTATTTT. Translation: CASNDRGQTDTQYF. The chain carries TRBV25-1 and TRBJ2-3; 10 bases are a match to TRBD1. CDR3 length: 14 residues. Germline-derived CDR1 and CDR2 are MGHDK and SYGVNS. With V trimmed by 7 bases and J by 3 bases, 4 bases remained unmatched. Drawing the rest from reference TRBV25-1 and TRBJ2-3, the complete variable domain is EADIYQTPRYLVIGTGKKITLECSQTMGHDKMYWYQQDPGMELHLIHYSYGVNSTEKGDLSSESTVSRIRTEHFPLTLESARPSHTSQYLCASNDRGQTDTQYFGPGTRLTVL.

The chain recombines TRBV4-3 with TRBJ2-1; D is uncertain. The CDR3 length is 15 residues. The V end was cut by 0 bases, the J end by 7 bases, with 13 bases between. CDR1 is LGHNA and CDR2 is YSLEER in the germline V gene. The CDR3 protein is CASSQELGRRNEQFF. For the CDR3, the DNA is TGCGCCAGCAGCCAAGAGCTAGGACGCAGGAATGAGCAGTTCTTC.

In this sample, this clone turned up once. The chain employs TRBV5-6 and TRBJ1-3; D not resolved. V shed 1 base and J shed 8 bases, with 4 bases lying between them. CDR3 length: 11 residues. CDR1 and CDR2 from the germline V gene are SGHDT and YYEEEE. The CDR3 is CASSLLDTIYF. The CDR3 nucleotides read TGTGCCAGCAGCTTGCTGGACACCATATATTTT.

This chain joins TRBV6-1 and TRBJ2-5, with 8 bases identical to TRBD2. J gave up 5 bases and V 7 bases, and 9 bases lay outside the gene matches. Per germline, CDR1 MNHNS and CDR2 SASEGT. The CDR3 extends over 14 amino acids. CDR3 protein: CASKREYFGETQYF. CDR3 in DNA: TGTGCCAGCAAGCGGGAGTACTTTGGGGAGACCCAGTACTTC.

This clone was detected only once. The chain carries TRBV19 and TRBJ1-2; D is unresolved. Germline CDR1 and CDR2: LNHDA and SQIVND (reference sequence). V was clipped by 5 bases and J by 3 bases, with 7 bases between them. There are 12 residues in the CDR3. Here the CDR3 DNA reads TGTGCCAGTAGTCCCATAGACTATGGCTACACCTTC. Translation: CASSPIDYGYTF.

The V gene is TRBV7-6, the J gene TRBJ2-1; D remains ambiguous. V was cut by 5 bases and J by 3 bases, with 8 bases left in between. Looked up from germline, CDR1 is SGHVS and CDR2 is FNYEAQ. The CDR3 covers 13 residues. The CDR3 sequence is CASSLLDYNEQFF. CDR3 sequence (DNA): TGTGCCAGCAGCCTCCTAGACTACAATGAGCAGTTCTTC.

This clone was observed once. The chain joins TRBV10-3 to TRBJ2-1; D might be TRBD1 or TRBD2, each matching 5 bases. This CDR3 spans 11 amino acids. Between the trimmed V and J ends, which lost 0 bases and 13 bases, there was a span of 7 bases. The germline CDR1 and CDR2 sequences are ENHRY and SYGVKD. CDR3 sequence (DNA): TGTGCCATCAGTGAGTCGAGGGGACAGTTCTTC. It encodes CAISESRGQFF.

The CDR3 protein is CASSFSGGYTDTQYF. In nucleotides, the CDR3 is TGTGCCAGCAGCTTTAGCGGGGGGTACACAGATACGCAGTATTTT. The V gene is TRBV7-2, the J gene TRBJ2-3; 10 nucleotides match TRBD2. Germline V lookup: CDR1 SGHTA, CDR2 FQGNSA. J was trimmed by 2 bases and V by 3 bases; bases with no gene match: 2. The CDR3 is 15 amino acids.

The chain combines TRBV6-5 with TRBJ2-7, with D maybe TRBD1 (6 bases). Germline assignment: CDR1 MNHEY and CDR2 SVGAGI. The CDR3 is 14 residues long. V lost 5 bases and J lost 6, with 17 bases in between. In nucleotides, the CDR3 is TGTGCCAGCAGTCGTGGGGGCCTGGCTCCCGAGCAGTACTTC. Translated, it gives CASSRGGLAPEQYF.

This clone appeared a few times. This chain joins TRBV7-9 and TRBJ1-5; D is undetermined. Germline CDR1 and CDR2: SEHNR and FQNEAQ (reference sequence). CDR3 length: 13 residues. The germline V and J ends were trimmed by 0 bases and 6 bases, with 6 bases remaining between them. In DNA form, the CDR3 reads TGTGCCAGCAGCTTAGCGCGGGGTCAGCCCCAGCATTTT. Translation gives CASSLARGQPQHF. The full variable domain, with the rest looked up from reference TRBV7-9 and TRBJ1-5, is DTGVSQNPRHKITKRGQNVTFRCDPISEHNRLYWYRQTLGQGPEFLTYFQNEAQLEKSRLLSDRFSAERPKGSFSTLEIQRTEQGDSAMYLCASSLARGQPQHFGDGTRLSIL.

The CDR3 spells CASSPGGLARYEQYF. CDR3 in DNA: TGTGCCAGCAGTCCCGGAGGACTAGCGAGGTACGAGCAGTACTTC. J is TRBJ2-7 and V is TRBV27, with 9 nucleotides matching TRBD2. The CDR3 runs 15 residues. V shed 5 bases, J shed 4 bases, and the junction held 9 bases outside the gene matches. Germline lookup yields CDR1 MNHEY and CDR2 SMNVEV (reference sequence).

This clone was seen a single time. An end of the junction does not agree with germline; a read error may underlie this. The genes are TRBV7-7 and TRBJ2-3; D is tentatively TRBD1 or TRBD2 (6 bases each). The germline gives CDR1 SSHAT, CDR2 FNYEAQ (reference sequence). The CDR3 is 15 residues long. CDR3 sequence reads: CASSLGGGPTDTQYF. The CDR3 coding sequence is TGTGCTAGCAGCTTAGGAGGGGGGCCAACAGATACGCAGTATTTT.

The chain has TRBV9 and TRBJ2-3, with TRBD1 identical over 8 bases. Germline V gene data show CDR1 as SGDLS and CDR2 as YYNGEE. J was trimmed by 0 bases and V by 2 bases; bases with no gene match: 5. The length of the CDR3 is 16 residues. CDR3 nucleotides: TGTGCCAGCAGCGTTTATGGGACAGGTAGCACAGATACGCAGTATTTT. Translating gives CASSVYGTGSTDTQYF.

The chain recombines TRBV4-1 with TRBJ2-2; weak D call: TRBD2 (5 bases). The CDR3 covers 17 residues. Trimming stripped 1 base from V and 4 bases from J, with 16 bases between. CDR1 and CDR2 (germline): MGHRA, YSYEKL. CDR3 bases: TGCGCCAGCAGCCAAGCCGTTTCTCGGGCGGGCACCGGGGAGCTGTTTTTT. Translating it yields CASSQAVSRAGTGELFF.